This TCR beta chain was sequenced during a study of blood T cell repertoires in COVID-19. Study background: Samples came from the United States, Italy and Spain, spanning acute and convalescent COVID-19. PBMCs, B-cell-depleted T cells, or T cells were the source of the cDNA or gDNA that made up the material.

This CDR3 has 16 amino acids. Germline CDR1 and CDR2: LGHDT and YNNKEL (reference sequence). With 4 bases clipped from V and 5 bases from J, the junction kept 5 bases outside the gene matches. Original handling: From reference gene primer amplification, estimates of nucleated cell counts were derived. Clones were sequenced by immunoSEQ multiplex PCR, and TCRdb holds only the in-frame ones, with some missing. That table supplies the V and J calls and clone size; D and trimming were determined from the DNA. The table lists roughly 230,000 clones, less than 85% of them singletons. The sequenced sample consisted of peripheral blood. The rearrangement uses TRBV3-1 (or the pseudogene TRBV3-2) and TRBJ2-1; 13 bases fit TRBD2. This receptor was obtained from an elderly woman with acute or convalescent COVID-19. CDR3 amino acids: CASSPPGLAGHNEQFF. The CDR3 region has the DNA TGTGCCAGCAGCCCACCGGGACTAGCGGGGCACAATGAGCAGTTCTTC.